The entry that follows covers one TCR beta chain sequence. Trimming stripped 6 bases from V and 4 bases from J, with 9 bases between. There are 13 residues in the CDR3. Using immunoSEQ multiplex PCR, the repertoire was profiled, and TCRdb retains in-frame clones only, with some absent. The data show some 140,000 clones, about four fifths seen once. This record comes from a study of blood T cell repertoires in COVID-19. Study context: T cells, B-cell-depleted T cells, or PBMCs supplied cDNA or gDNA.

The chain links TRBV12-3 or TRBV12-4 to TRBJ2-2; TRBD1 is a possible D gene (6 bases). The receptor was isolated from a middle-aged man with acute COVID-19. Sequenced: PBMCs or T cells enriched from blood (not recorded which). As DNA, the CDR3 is TGTGCCAGCAGCGCAGGGGTCACCGGGGAGCTGTTTTTT. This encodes CASSAGVTGELFF.